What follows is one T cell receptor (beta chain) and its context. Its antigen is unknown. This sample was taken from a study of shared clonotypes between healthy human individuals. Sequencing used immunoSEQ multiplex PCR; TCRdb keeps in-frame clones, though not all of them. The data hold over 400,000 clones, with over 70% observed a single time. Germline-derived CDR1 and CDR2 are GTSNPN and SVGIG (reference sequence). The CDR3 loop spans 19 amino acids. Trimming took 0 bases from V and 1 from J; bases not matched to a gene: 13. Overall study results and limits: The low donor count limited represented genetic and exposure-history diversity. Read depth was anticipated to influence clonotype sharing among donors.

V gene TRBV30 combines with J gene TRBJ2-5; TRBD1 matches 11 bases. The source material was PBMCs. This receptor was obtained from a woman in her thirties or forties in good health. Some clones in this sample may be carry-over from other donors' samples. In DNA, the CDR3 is TGTGCCTGGAGTGTACTGAAAAGAGGACAGGGGGCGGGCCAAGAGACCCAGTACTTC. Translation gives CAWSVLKRGQGAGQETQYF.